This T cell receptor (beta chain) was identified during a study of T cells in localized non-small cell lung cancer. Measured with immunoSEQ multiplex PCR; TCRdb has only the in-frame clones, and not every one. This sample has 25,000 or so clones; 82% occur once, and the top ten carry approximately 4%. Findings and limits, study-wide: Uninvolved adjacent lung had higher T cell clonality than tumor and all other tissues.

Trimming pared 5 bases from V and 2 bases from J, leaving 13 bases between. CDR1 and CDR2 (germline): PRHDT, FYEKMQ (reference sequence). CDR3 length equals 14 residues. As concerns this clone: Its antigen is still unknown.

This chain connects TRBV13 to TRBJ2-7; D is uncertain. The material sequenced was peripheral blood, taken before any cancer treatment. This receptor was identified in a woman aged 35-70 years with stage I lung adenocarcinoma. This CDR3 is CASSPPAGTYEQYF. CDR3 coding DNA: TGTGCCAGCAGCCCCCCGGCCGGTACCTACGAGCAGTACTTC.